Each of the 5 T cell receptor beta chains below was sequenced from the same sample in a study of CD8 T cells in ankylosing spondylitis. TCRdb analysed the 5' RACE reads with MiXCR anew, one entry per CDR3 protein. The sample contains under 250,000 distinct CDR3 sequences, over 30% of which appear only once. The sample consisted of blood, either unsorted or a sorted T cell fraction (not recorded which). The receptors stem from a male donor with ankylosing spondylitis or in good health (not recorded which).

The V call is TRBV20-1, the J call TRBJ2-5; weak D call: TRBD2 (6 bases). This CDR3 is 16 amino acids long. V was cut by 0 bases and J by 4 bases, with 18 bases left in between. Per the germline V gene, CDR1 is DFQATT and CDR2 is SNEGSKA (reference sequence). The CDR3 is CSARELPLGRGETQYF. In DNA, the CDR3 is TGCAGTGCTAGAGAATTACCACTAGGGCGGGGAGAGACCCAGTACTTC.

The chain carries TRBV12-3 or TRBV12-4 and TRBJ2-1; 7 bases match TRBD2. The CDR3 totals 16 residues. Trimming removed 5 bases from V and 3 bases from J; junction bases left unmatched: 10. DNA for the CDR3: TGTGCCAGCAGTCCCCTATGGGGCGGGGGCTACAATGAGCAGTTCTTC. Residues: CASSPLWGGGYNEQFF.

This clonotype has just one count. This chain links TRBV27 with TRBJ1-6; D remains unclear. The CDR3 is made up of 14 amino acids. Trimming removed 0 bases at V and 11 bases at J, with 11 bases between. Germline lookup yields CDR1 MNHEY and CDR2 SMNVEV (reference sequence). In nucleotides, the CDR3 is TGTGCCAGCAGTTTATCGGCGACGAGTCCACCCCTCCACTTT. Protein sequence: CASSLSATSPPLHF.

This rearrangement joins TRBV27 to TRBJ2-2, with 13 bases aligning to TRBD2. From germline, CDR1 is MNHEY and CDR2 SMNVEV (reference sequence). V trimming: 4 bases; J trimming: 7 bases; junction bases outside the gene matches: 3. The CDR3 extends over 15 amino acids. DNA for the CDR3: TGTGCCAGCAGTTCCGGGACTAGCGGGGTCGGGGAGCTGTTTTTT. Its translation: CASSSGTSGVGELFF.

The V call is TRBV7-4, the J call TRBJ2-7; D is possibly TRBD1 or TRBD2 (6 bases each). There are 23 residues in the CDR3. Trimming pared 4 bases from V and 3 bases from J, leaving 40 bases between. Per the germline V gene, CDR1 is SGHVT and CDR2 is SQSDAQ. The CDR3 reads CASSSMRDPPFPFSEGENYEQYF. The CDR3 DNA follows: TGTGCCAGCAGCTCGATGCGGGACCCCCCTTTTCCATTCAGCGAGGGGGAAAACTACGAGCAGTACTTC.